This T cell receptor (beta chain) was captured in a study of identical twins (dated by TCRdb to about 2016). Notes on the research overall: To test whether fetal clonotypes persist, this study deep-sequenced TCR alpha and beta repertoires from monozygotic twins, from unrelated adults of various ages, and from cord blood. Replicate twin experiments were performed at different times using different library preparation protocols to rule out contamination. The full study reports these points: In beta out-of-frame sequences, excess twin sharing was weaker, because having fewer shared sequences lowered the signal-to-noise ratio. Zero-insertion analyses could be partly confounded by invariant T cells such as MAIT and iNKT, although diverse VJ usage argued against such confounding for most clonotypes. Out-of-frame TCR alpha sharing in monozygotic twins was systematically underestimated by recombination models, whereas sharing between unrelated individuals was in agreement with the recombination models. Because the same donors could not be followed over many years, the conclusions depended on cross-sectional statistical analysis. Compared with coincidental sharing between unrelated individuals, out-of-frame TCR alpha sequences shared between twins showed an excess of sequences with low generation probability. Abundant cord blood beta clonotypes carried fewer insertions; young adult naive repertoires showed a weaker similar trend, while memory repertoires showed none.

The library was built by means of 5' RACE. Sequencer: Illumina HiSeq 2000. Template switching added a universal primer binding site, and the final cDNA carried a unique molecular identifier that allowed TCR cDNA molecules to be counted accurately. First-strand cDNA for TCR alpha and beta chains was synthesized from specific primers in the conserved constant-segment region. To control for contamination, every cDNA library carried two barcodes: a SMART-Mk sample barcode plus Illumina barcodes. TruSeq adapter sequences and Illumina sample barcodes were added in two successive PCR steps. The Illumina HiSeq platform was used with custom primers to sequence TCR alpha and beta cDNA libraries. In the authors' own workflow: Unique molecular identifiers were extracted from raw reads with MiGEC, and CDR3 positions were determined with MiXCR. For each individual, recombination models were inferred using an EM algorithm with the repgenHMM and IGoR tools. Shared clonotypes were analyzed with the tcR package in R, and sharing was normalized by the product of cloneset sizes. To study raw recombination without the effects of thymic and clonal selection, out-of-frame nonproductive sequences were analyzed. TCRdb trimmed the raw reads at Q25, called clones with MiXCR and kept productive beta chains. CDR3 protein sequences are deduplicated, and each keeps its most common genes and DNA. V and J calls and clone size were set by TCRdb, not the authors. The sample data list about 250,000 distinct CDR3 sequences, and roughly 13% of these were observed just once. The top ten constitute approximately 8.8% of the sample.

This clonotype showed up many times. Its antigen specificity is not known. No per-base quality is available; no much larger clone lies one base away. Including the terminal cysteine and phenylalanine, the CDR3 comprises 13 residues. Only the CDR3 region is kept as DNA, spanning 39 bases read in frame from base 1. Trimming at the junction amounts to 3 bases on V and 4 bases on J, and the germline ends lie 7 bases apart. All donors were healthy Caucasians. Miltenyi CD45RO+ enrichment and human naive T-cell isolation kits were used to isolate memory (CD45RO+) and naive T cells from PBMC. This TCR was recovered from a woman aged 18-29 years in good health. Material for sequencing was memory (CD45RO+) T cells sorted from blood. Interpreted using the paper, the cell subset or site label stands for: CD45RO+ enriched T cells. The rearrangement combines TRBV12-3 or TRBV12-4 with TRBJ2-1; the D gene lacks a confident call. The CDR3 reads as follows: CASSFAHYNEQFF. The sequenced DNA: TGTGCCAGCAGTTTCGCCCATTACAATGAGCAGTTCTTC.